Shown below are 19 T cell receptor beta chains from a single sample sequenced in a study of T cell clusters in autoimmune cytopenias. TRB rearrangements were amplified by touch-down multiplex PCR with mixed TRB-A/B primers. TCRdb reanalyzed the multiplex PCR reads, giving one entry per CDR3 protein sequence and no DNA. Its table lists about 9,500 distinct CDR3 sequences. Roughly 38,000 genome equivalents of blood DNA were amplified for TRB. Sequenced input: peripheral blood. These TCRs come from a human donor with an autoimmune cytopenia or autoimmune hepatitis (not recorded which).

This chain connects TRBV11-2 to TRBJ2-7; absent DNA, TCRdb's TRBD1 call cannot be checked. Germline V gene sequence: CDR1 SGHAT, CDR2 FQNNGV. The CDR3 is 15 amino acids. CDR3 region: CASSEGQGTVREQYF.

V and J are TRBV7-9 and TRBJ1-1; TCRdb's assignment of TRBD1 cannot be checked, as there is no DNA. This CDR3 comprises 16 residues. The germline V gene encodes CDR1 SEHNR and CDR2 FQNEAQ (reference sequence). CDR3 sequence reads: CASSPGTGRRGAKAFF.

The gene calls are TRBV7-2 and TRBJ2-1; TCRdb selects TRBD1, and the lack of DNA leaves this call unchecked. CDR1 is SGHTA and CDR2 is FQGNSA in the germline V gene. The CDR3 loop spans 13 amino acids. The CDR3 protein is CASSLGPLGEQFF. Full variable domain (rest looked up from reference TRBV7-2 and TRBJ2-1): GAGVSQSPSNKVTEKGKDVELRCDPISGHTALYWYRQSLGQGLEFLIYFQGNSAPDKSGLPSDRFSAERTGGSVSTLTIQRTQQEDSAVYLCASSLGPLGEQFFGPGTRLTVL.

V usage is TRBV5-1 and J usage is TRBJ2-1; TCRdb returns TRBD2, unconfirmable since there is no DNA. The length of the CDR3 is 15 residues. Germline V gene data show CDR1 as SGHRS and CDR2 as YFSETQ. The CDR3 region is CASSLASGDYNEQFF. The whole variable domain, remainder taken from reference TRBV5-1 and TRBJ2-1, is KAGVTQTPRYLIKTRGQQVTLSCSPISGHRSVSWYQQTPGQGLQFLFEYFSETQRNKGNFPGRFSGRQFSNSRSEMNVSTLELGDSALYLCASSLASGDYNEQFFGPGTRLTVL.

According to its frequency, this clonotype is medium-sized. This chain joins TRBV19 and TRBJ1-3. This CDR3 region has 16 residues. Per the germline V gene, CDR1 is LNHDA and CDR2 is SQIVND (reference sequence). This CDR3 reads CASSLRSAISGNTIYF.

The rearrangement uses TRBV24-1 and TRBJ2-1; TCRdb designates TRBD1, a call that cannot be tested without DNA. Germline loops: CDR1 KGHDR, CDR2 SFDVKD. The CDR3 is made up of 16 amino acids. CDR3 sequence: CATSDSRAAPDNEQFF.

The chain recombines TRBV7-2 with TRBJ2-7. CDR3 length equals 11 residues. In germline, CDR1 is SGHTA, CDR2 FQGNSA. The CDR3 reads CASSVHYEQYF.

The chain employs TRBV11-1 and TRBJ1-1. In germline, CDR1 is SGHAT, CDR2 FQDESV (reference sequence). The CDR3 covers 13 residues. CDR3 residues: CASSSKTNTEAFF.

This clonotype shows up as medium-sized by frequency. The chain recombines TRBV19 with TRBJ2-7; TCRdb picks TRBD2, but there is no DNA to check that call. The CDR3 consists of 15 residues. Germline CDR1 LNHDA, CDR2 SQIVND (reference sequence). This chain's CDR3 is CASSSTSLVLNEQYF.

The rearrangement uses TRBV13 and TRBJ1-2. Germline CDR1 PRHDT, CDR2 FYEKMQ (reference sequence). The CDR3 contains 13 residues. This chain's CDR3 is CASSSRTSYGYTF.

This chain uses TRBV19 with TRBJ2-7; lacking DNA, the TRBD2 call made by TCRdb goes unchecked. The CDR3 is made up of 14 amino acids. The germline gives CDR1 LNHDA, CDR2 SQIVND (reference sequence). The CDR3 region is CASSRGAGGPEQYF.

This clonotype counts as medium-sized (0.01 to 0.1%) by frequency. V and J are TRBV27 and TRBJ2-2. The CDR3 extends over 12 amino acids. In germline, CDR1 is MNHEY, CDR2 SMNVEV (reference sequence). CDR3 protein: CASSRYTGELFF.

The chain has TRBV5-4 and TRBJ1-1; the TRBD1 assignment by TCRdb is unverifiable without DNA. The germline gives CDR1 SGHNT, CDR2 YYREEE (reference sequence). CDR3 length: 18 residues. The CDR3 loop reads CASSRGLGRDHYSPEAFF.

This clonotype is labeled medium-sized based on frequency. This chain connects TRBV19 to TRBJ1-5; TCRdb's D call, TRBD1, is unchecked because there is no DNA. CDR1 and CDR2 from the germline V gene are LNHDA and SQIVND (reference sequence). The CDR3 contains 11 residues. The CDR3 protein is CAGGGRGPQHF.

Measured by frequency, this clonotype is medium-sized. This rearrangement joins TRBV6-2 or TRBV6-3 to TRBJ1-6. This CDR3 has 13 amino acids. Germline assignment: CDR1 MNHEY and CDR2 SVGEGT. The CDR3 spells CASSYSVGSPLHF.

The chain links TRBV11-2 to TRBJ2-3. The germline V gene has CDR1 SGHAT and CDR2 FQNNGV. The CDR3 runs to 14 residues. This CDR3 reads CASSLEAGPDTQYF.

The genes are TRBV20-1 and TRBJ1-4. The CDR3 is 13 residues long. CDR1 is DFQATT and CDR2 is SNEGSKA in the germline V gene (reference sequence). This CDR3 reads CSARGPLGEKLFF.

This clonotype is deemed medium-sized (0.01 to 0.1%) by its frequency. The J gene is TRBJ1-6, the V gene TRBV15. There are 17 residues in the CDR3. CDR1 and CDR2 from the germline V gene are LNHNV and YYDKDF (reference sequence). The CDR3 sequence is CATSRDPGNTYNSPLHF.

The chain recombines TRBV5-6 with TRBJ2-3; the D call of TRBD1 rests on TCRdb alone, since no DNA is present to check it. CDR3 size: 15 residues. CDR1 and CDR2 (germline): SGHDT, YYEEEE. The CDR3 region is CASSLAVEGDYTQYF.